These T cell receptor beta chains were read from a single sample in a study of cytomegalovirus exposure and HLA in healthy donors. The table came from immunoSEQ multiplex PCR; TCRdb's copy has only in-frame clones and leaves some out. The sample carries 110,000 or so clones, around 76% recorded once. Sequencing was performed on PBMCs. All receptors derive from a man aged 40-55 years in good health and CMV-seropositive. CDR3s include the opening cysteine and the closing phenylalanine or tryptophan. The size of a clone is reported for some rows only, either as once, few or many, or as a class for expanded clones.

>few|TRBJ2-7|TRBV6-6
CASRSGVHTYEQYF
>NA|TRBJ1-2|TRBV5-4
CASSLDGNYGYTF
>NA|TRBJ1-4|TRBV2
CASSEGSRRNEKLFF
>NA|TRBJ1-6|TRBV5-6
CASSLLGGAPLHF
>NA|TRBJ1-6|TRBV7-2
CASSLKRNSPLHF
>NA|TRBJ1-4|TRBV6-5
CASSLLGGKLFF
>NA|TRBJ1-3|TRBV5-4
CASHYASGNTIYF
>NA|TRBJ1-2|TRBV7-2
CASSNQGNGYTF
>NA|TRBJ2-7|TRBV11-3
CASSIRDRRQYF
>once|TRBJ2-5|TRBV21-1
CASSKGEGQGGTQYF
>NA|TRBJ1-5|TRBV29-1
CSVVEPAGQPQHF
>NA|TRBJ1-1|TRBV11-2
CASSSDRVSTEAFF
>NA|TRBJ1-2|TRBV4-3
CASSQGSGNYGYTF
>NA|TRBJ1-1|TRBV2
CASSLAGPGYTEAFF
>once|TRBJ1-1|TRBV11-2
CASSLTAGTEAFF